Listed here is a single T cell receptor beta chain. What it binds is unknown. This sample was taken from a study of OX40 agonist ivuxolimab in advanced cancers. Study-level information: Dose-escalation patients were diagnosed with hepatocellular carcinoma, melanoma, renal cell cancer or head and neck cancer. Aged roughly 23 to 90 with a mean of 60 years, they were 82.7% male.

The CDR3 sequence is 15 residues long. Germline CDR1 and CDR2: SGHDT and YYEEEE. Between the trimmed V and J ends, which lost 4 bases and 0 bases, there was a span of 11 bases. Study findings and constraints: With doses of 0.1 to 3.0 mg/kg, CD4+ and CD8+ blood T cells had undergone clonal expansion by week 6.

Only in-frame clones appear in the TCRdb table, and some are missing; sequencing was by immunoSEQ multiplex PCR. Of over 45,000 clones in the sample, approximately 88% are singletons; the top ten hold roughly 1.1%. The chain links TRBV5-6 to TRBJ1-5; a weak D match, TRBD1 (5 bases). This sample comprised CD4+ or CD8+ T cells sorted from blood, obtained in a trial of the OX40 agonist ivuxolimab. This receptor was taken from an adult with an advanced solid tumor such as melanoma, head and neck, liver or kidney cancer. The CDR3: CASSLGPYSNQPQHF. The CDR3 nucleotides read TGTGCCAGCAGCCTGGGACCTTATAGCAATCAGCCCCAGCATTTT.